This TCR beta chain was captured in a study of PD-L1 blockade in urothelial cancer (dated by TCRdb to 2015 to 2018). At the level of the whole study: Every patient began therapy in about 2014 and was given atezolizumab 1,200 mg intravenously every 3 weeks. About nine tenths of the roughly 29 patients were males with bladder-origin urothelial cancer, and about 60% of the 29 reported a prior smoking history. Blood samples were analyzed 3 weeks after the start of treatment (second dose) and 6 weeks after the start of treatment. Twenty-nine patients had pretreatment blood TCR-seq, about 24 had at least one posttreatment blood collection, and about 24 had tumor TCR-seq. In the same patients, whole exome sequencing and RNA sequencing of pretreatment tumors were performed in addition to TCR sequencing. Durable clinical benefit meant progression-free survival longer than 6 months, and TCR features were also tested against progression-free and overall survival. Blood samples gave median yields of 141,255 T cells and 80,000 to 90,000 unique TCRs, along with a median clonality of 0.080. An ECOG performance status of 0 or 1 was recorded for the patients, and 0 to 3 prior chemotherapy regimens had been received by the patients. Pretreatment tumor samples and matched peripheral blood, collected serially before and after atezolizumab treatment, underwent TCR sequencing. The study, an exploratory multi-omic analysis, examined somatic, immune and clinical correlates of response to PD-L1 blockade with atezolizumab in urothelial cancer. Some ten patients reached durable clinical benefit, while some 21 patients did not.

Synthetic TCR analog templates were spiked into each PCR so that absolute template abundance could be estimated from read counts. The immunoSEQ assay was used to amplify TCRbeta CDR3 regions from genomic DNA with bias-controlled V and J gene primers. Sequencing of rearranged TCRbeta segments was done at approximately 20X coverage. From the authors' description of their analysis: Sequencing errors were corrected by clustering, and CDR3s were annotated against IMGT so that V, D and J genes could be assigned. Downstream analyses used only productive TCRbeta rearrangements, leaving out any out-of-frame or stop-codon sequences. Clonality was computed as one minus Shannon entropy normalized by the log of the number of unique productive sequences. Clones differing between time points or between blood and tumor were identified by Fisher's exact test with Benjamini-Hochberg correction at adjusted p below 0.01. TCRdb provides this immuneACCESS table in a form limited to in-frame rearrangements. Some clones are lacking; in checked studies, under half of them reflect an unresolved V gene, and why the rest are absent is not known. Clonal size and the V and J genes are those of that table, whereas D and trimming came from the DNA. Here the sample has 25,000 to 35,000 clones; around 84% occur a single time. The ten largest clones take up approximately 3% of the sample.

The paper's findings and limits, for the study overall: Because the sample size was small (n ≈ 28) and many of the analyses were exploratory, the results are meant to be hypothesis-generating. At 3 weeks after the start of treatment, tumor-associated TCR clones in peripheral blood had expanded more in patients with durable benefit (n ≈ 20, p = 0.022). Improved progression-free and overall survival was found to be associated with pretreatment peripheral blood TCR clonality below the median.

The sample's time point label, in plain terms: peripheral blood 6 weeks after treatment start. The cohort included about 30 patients with locally advanced or metastatic urothelial carcinoma who were treated at Memorial Sloan Kettering on a trial protocol. Peripheral blood mononuclear cells were collected pretreatment and during treatment, with between 1 and 8 total time points per patient. The Qiagen DNeasy Blood extraction kit was used to purify genomic DNA from total PBMCs and tumor samples. PBMCs were collected pretreatment and during treatment, and were isolated and stored as previously described. On this clone: This receptor's antigen is unknown. Per-nucleotide qualities are absent, and no much larger clonotype sits a single base away.

This receptor was identified in a man aged 70 or older with urothelial cancer. The sequencing here drew on PBMCs, taken around atezolizumab (anti-PD-L1) treatment.

The CDR3 protein: CASSRVSAGAAGELFF. The DNA sequence follows: TGTGCCAGCAGCCGAGTCTCAGCGGGGGCTGCCGGGGAGCTGTTTTTT. The sequence links TRBV7-2 to TRBJ2-2, and 8 junction bases match TRBD2. The germline V gene specifies SGHTA as CDR1 and FQGNSA as CDR2. The CDR3, cysteine through phenylalanine, is 16 amino acids long. The CDR3 DNA has 48 bases and is translated from base 1. Trimming removed 5 bases from V and 6 bases from J; the gene matches leave 11 bases unexplained.